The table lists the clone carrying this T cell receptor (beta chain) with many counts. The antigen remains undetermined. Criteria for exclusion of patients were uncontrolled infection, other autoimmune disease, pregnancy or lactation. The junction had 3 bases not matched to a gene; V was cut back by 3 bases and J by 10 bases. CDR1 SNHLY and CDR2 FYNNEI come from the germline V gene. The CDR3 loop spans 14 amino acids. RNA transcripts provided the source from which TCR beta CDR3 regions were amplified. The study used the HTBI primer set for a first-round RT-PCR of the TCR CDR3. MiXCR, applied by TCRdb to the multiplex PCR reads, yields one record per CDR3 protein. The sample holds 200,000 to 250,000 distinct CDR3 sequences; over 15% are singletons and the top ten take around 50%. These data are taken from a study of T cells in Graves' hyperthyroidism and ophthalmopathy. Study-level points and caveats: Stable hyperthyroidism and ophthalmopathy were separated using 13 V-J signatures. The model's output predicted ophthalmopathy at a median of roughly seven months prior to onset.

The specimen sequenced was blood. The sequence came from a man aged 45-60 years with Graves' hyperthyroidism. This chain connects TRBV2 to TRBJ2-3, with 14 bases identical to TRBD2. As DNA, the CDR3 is TGTGCCAGCAGTGACGGGACTAGCGGGAGAGCGCAGTATTTT. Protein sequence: CASSDGTSGRAQYF. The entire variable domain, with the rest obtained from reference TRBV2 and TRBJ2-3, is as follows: EPEVTQTPSHQVTQMGQEVILRCVPISNHLYFYWYRQILGQKVEFLVSFYNNEISEKSEIFDDQFSVERPDGSNFTLKIRSTKLEDSAMYFCASSDGTSGRAQYFGPGTRLTVL.